Listed below are T cell receptor beta chains from one sample, sequenced in a study of blood T cell repertoires in COVID-19. Repertoires were generated with immunoSEQ multiplex PCR, while TCRdb's copy carries only in-frame clones and drops some. The data contain around 110,000 clones, about three quarters of them singletons. Source material: peripheral blood. Receptor source: a man at least 80 years old with COVID-19, enrolled during active disease. The CDR3 runs from the conserved cysteine through the conserved F or W. The D gene is left open where the match is weak. Clone sizes are given selectively: once, few, many, or a class where the clone is expanded.

clone size	CDR3 length	V gene	J gene	D gene	CDR3 DNA	CDR3 protein
-	17	TRBV7-2	TRBJ1-1	TRBD1	TGTGCCAGCAGCTCGTCCCCGAGGGGGCTCGGGAACACTGAAGCTTTCTTT	CASSSSPRGLGNTEAFF
many	14	TRBV28	TRBJ1-5	-	TGTGCCAGCAGTTTCGAGGTGAGCAATCAGCCCCAGCATTTT	CASSFEVSNQPQHF
few	14	TRBV6-5	TRBJ2-1	TRBD2	TGTGCCAGCAGTCTTAGCGGGAGTTATTATGAGCAGTTCTTC	CASSLSGSYYEQFF
-	17	TRBV14	TRBJ1-5	-	TGTGCCAGCAGCCAAGGGGGGAGGGAACGATGGGATCAGCCCCAGCATTTT	CASSQGGRERWDQPQHF
-	14	TRBV28	TRBJ1-5	-	TGTGCCAGCAGTACCCCGACCAGGTATCAGCCCCAGCATTTT	CASSTPTRYQPQHF
-	16	TRBV5-1	TRBJ2-2	TRBD2	TGCGCCAGCAGCTTCCTAGCGGGAGGAAACACCGGGGAGCTGTTTTTT	CASSFLAGGNTGELFF
-	17	TRBV28	TRBJ2-1	TRBD2	TGTGCCAGCAGTTTATGGCTAGCGGGAGGGCGTATCCATGAGCAGTTCTTC	CASSLWLAGGRIHEQFF
-	18	TRBV5-1	TRBJ2-3	-	TGCGCCAGCAGAAGTCCAACGGGACAAATCCCCCTCACAGATACGCAGTATTTT	CASRSPTGQIPLTDTQYF
-	14	TRBV29-1	TRBJ2-4	TRBD2	TGCAGCGTTTGGACTAGCAGAGGGGGAAACATTCAGTACTTC	CSVWTSRGGNIQYF
few	19	TRBV2	TRBJ2-1	TRBD2	TGTGCCAGCAGTGAACCAAGTCGAGTAGCGGGAGGGTTATACAATGAGCAGTTCTTC	CASSEPSRVAGGLYNEQFF
-	16	TRBV2	TRBJ1-3	-	TGTGCCAGCAGCCGACTCTTCCCTACCGCTGGAAACACCATATATTTT	CASSRLFPTAGNTIYF
few	14	TRBV5-1	TRBJ2-7	-	TGCGCCAGCAGTTTTGGACTTTACTCCTACGAGCAGTACTTC	CASSFGLYSYEQYF
-	15	TRBV13	TRBJ1-1	-	TGTGCCAGCAGTTCAGCGGCAGATATGAACACTGAAGCTTTCTTT	CASSSAADMNTEAFF
-	17	TRBV2	TRBJ2-3	TRBD2	TGTGCCAGCAGTTCTGGACTAGCGGGATCGATCACAGATACGCAGTATTTT	CASSSGLAGSITDTQYF
-	15	TRBV9	TRBJ1-2	-	TGTGCCAGCAGCGTAGGGATTGTTGACATCTATGGCTACACCTTC	CASSVGIVDIYGYTF
-	15	TRBV5-1	TRBJ1-4	-	TGCGCCAGCAGCTTGGGAACAGCAACTAATGAAAAACTGTTTTTT	CASSLGTATNEKLFF
-	17	TRBV11-2	TRBJ2-1	TRBD1	TGTGCCAGCAGCTTAGCCGGGACAGGGAAGGACTACAATGAGCAGTTCTTC	CASSLAGTGKDYNEQFF
-	19	TRBV5-1	TRBJ2-5	TRBD2	TGCGCCAGCAGCTTGGCCTTCGGGACTAGCGGGAGAAAACAAGAGACCCAGTACTTC	CASSLAFGTSGRKQETQYF
-	14	TRBV29-1	TRBJ2-1	TRBD2	TGCAGCGTTGAATCGTGGGAGGGGAGCAATGAGCAGTTCTTC	CSVESWEGSNEQFF
-	15	TRBV5-1	TRBJ1-1	-	TGCGCCAGCAGCTTGATTCGAGGGGGGAACACTGAAGCTTTCTTT	CASSLIRGGNTEAFF
-	16	TRBV5-1	TRBJ2-5	-	TGCGCCAGCAGCTTGGGGGTCGCGGGAAACCAAGAGACCCAGTACTTC	CASSLGVAGNQETQYF
-	15	TRBV7-8	TRBJ2-5	TRBD2	TGTGCCAGCACCCTCACTGAGGGACTAGCCCAGACCCAGTACTTC	CASTLTEGLAQTQYF
-	13	TRBV6-5	TRBJ1-2	-	TGTGCCAGCAGTCGGGAACTCAACTATGGCTACACCTTC	CASSRELNYGYTF
-	16	TRBV7-2	TRBJ2-2	-	TGTGCCAGCAGCTTATTGGGGGCGGGAGCAGCCGGGGAGCTGTTTTTT	CASSLLGAGAAGELFF
-	15	TRBV28	TRBJ1-2	TRBD1	TGTGCCAGCAGTCGCCCGGGACAGGGATCTAATGGCTACACCTTC	CASSRPGQGSNGYTF
once	15	TRBV3-1/TRBV3-2	TRBJ1-6	-	TGTGCCAGCAGAAGGTCCGGGACAACTAATTCACCCCTCCACTTT	CASRRSGTTNSPLHF
-	13	TRBV10-2	TRBJ1-2	-	TGCGCCAGCAGTCGGGAAAGGACCGGGGGCTACACCTTC	CASSRERTGGYTF
few	20	TRBV4-1	TRBJ2-1	TRBD2	TGCGCCAGCAGCCAGAGGGCGGGACTAGCGGCAATTGGCTCCTACAATGAGCAGTTCTTC	CASSQRAGLAAIGSYNEQFF
-	14	TRBV5-1	TRBJ2-1	-	TGCGCCAGCACTTTAGCGGACTCCTACAATGAGCAGTTCTTC	CASTLADSYNEQFF
-	15	TRBV15	TRBJ1-6	-	TGTGCCACCAGCAGGGAGTTTAGGAGAAATTCACCCCTCCACTTT	CATSREFRRNSPLHF
-	13	TRBV12-3/TRBV12-4	TRBJ2-7	TRBD1	TGTGCCAGCAGTAGGACAGGTCTCGACGAGCAGTACTTC	CASSRTGLDEQYF
-	13	TRBV30	TRBJ2-5	-	TGTGCCTGGAATGGAGGGGCCCAAGCGGCCCAGTACTTC	CAWNGGAQAAQYF
-	15	TRBV4-1	TRBJ2-1	-	TGCGCCAGCAGCCAAGCTCGGCTAGTGTACAATGAGCAGTTCTTC	CASSQARLVYNEQFF
-	15	TRBV7-9	TRBJ2-2	-	TGTGCCAGCAGCTTACTCGGGAAGGTGGCCGGGGAGCTGTTTTTT	CASSLLGKVAGELFF
-	13	TRBV30	TRBJ2-4	TRBD1	TGTGCCTGGAGTCCCTCAGGGGGAAACATTCAGTACTTC	CAWSPSGGNIQYF
-	16	TRBV9	TRBJ1-6	TRBD1	TGTGCCAGCAGCGTAGGAGGAACAGGGGGCGGTTCACCCCTCCACTTT	CASSVGGTGGGSPLHF
-	14	TRBV30	TRBJ1-4	-	TGTGCCTGGAGTGCTCCAGGGGTTGGAGAAAAACTGTTTTTT	CAWSAPGVGEKLFF
-	16	TRBV7-8	TRBJ1-3	-	TGTGCCAGCAGCTTGGACAGCCCGAGCTCTGGAAACACCATATATTTT	CASSLDSPSSGNTIYF
-	19	TRBV11-2	TRBJ2-7	TRBD2	TGTGCCAGCAGCCAAGGGACTAGAGTCACCCATATAAAAAGCTACGAGCAGTACTTC	CASSQGTRVTHIKSYEQYF
few	15	TRBV6-2/TRBV6-3	TRBJ2-7	-	TGTGCCAGCAGCCCACGATTCGACCGACACCTCGAGCAGTACTTC	CASSPRFDRHLEQYF
-	15	TRBV28	TRBJ2-6	-	TGTGCCATTTCCAGGGGTGCGACTGGGGCCAACGTCCTGACTTTC	CAISRGATGANVLTF
-	15	TRBV9	TRBJ2-1	TRBD2	TGTGCCAGCAGCGCCAGCGGGAGTCCCCACAATGAGCAGTTCTTC	CASSASGSPHNEQFF
-	16	TRBV12-5	TRBJ2-3	TRBD2	TGTGCTAGTGGTTCGGGAGGGGGAGCACCAGAAGATACGCAGTATTTT	CASGSGGGAPEDTQYF
-	15	TRBV6-6	TRBJ1-1	-	TGTGCCAGCAGCCTAGACAGGTTAGAAGGCACTGAAGCTTTCTTT	CASSLDRLEGTEAFF
-	13	TRBV5-6	TRBJ1-1	-	TGTGCCAGCAGCTTAGGAGAGAACACTGAAGCTTTCTTT	CASSLGENTEAFF
-	13	TRBV11-2	TRBJ2-7	TRBD2	TGTGCCAGCAGACTAGCGGGAGACAACGAGCAGTACTTC	CASRLAGDNEQYF
few	17	TRBV18	TRBJ1-3	TRBD1	TGTGCCAGCTCCGCCGGGACAGGTCTGTCCTCTGGAAACACCATATATTTT	CASSAGTGLSSGNTIYF
-	11	TRBV7-2	TRBJ2-3	-	TGTGCCAGCAGCTTAGCGCGCGAGCAGTATTTT	CASSLAREQYF
-	17	TRBV5-1	TRBJ2-2	TRBD2	TGCGCCAGCAGCAAATCCGGGACTAGCGGGTTCACCGGGGAGCTGTTTTTT	CASSKSGTSGFTGELFF
-	19	TRBV27	TRBJ2-1	TRBD2	TGTGCCAGCAGACTTGGGGAGGGTCGTCTTAGCGGGATCTACAATGAGCAGTTCTTC	CASRLGEGRLSGIYNEQFF
-	13	TRBV7-2	TRBJ1-5	TRBD1	TGTGCCAGCAGCTTAACAGGGGGGCAGCCCCAGCATTTT	CASSLTGGQPQHF
-	14	TRBV28	TRBJ2-7	-	TGTGCCAGCAGTGGCGCCTTAACGGGAGAAAAGCAGTACTTC	CASSGALTGEKQYF
-	18	TRBV27	TRBJ2-1	TRBD2	TGTGCCAGCAGTTTCTCCCCCCCCGGGGGGGAAAAGTACAATGAGCAGTTCTTC	CASSFSPPGGEKYNEQFF
few	14	TRBV4-3	TRBJ1-2	-	TGCGCCAGCAGCCGAGGACTGTCTAACTATGGCTACACCTTC	CASSRGLSNYGYTF
-	18	TRBV24-1	TRBJ2-1	TRBD2	TGTGCCACCAGTGATTCGGCTAGCGGGAGGGCCGGGTACAATGAGCAGTTCTTC	CATSDSASGRAGYNEQFF
-	12	TRBV10-3	TRBJ1-5	-	TGTGCCATCAGTGCAAGCAATCAGCCCCAGCATTTT	CAISASNQPQHF
-	14	TRBV25-1	TRBJ1-5	TRBD1	TGTGCCAGCAGCGGAGACAGGGAAGTACAGCCCCAGCATTTT	CASSGDREVQPQHF